This T cell receptor (beta chain) was recorded in a study of blood T cell repertoires in COVID-19. Germline CDR1 reads SGHAT; CDR2 reads FQNNGV. The CDR3 sequence is 17 residues long. The junction had 11 bases not matched to a gene; V was cut back by 1 base and J by 6 bases. Assay: immunoSEQ multiplex PCR; the TCRdb copy retains only in-frame clones and omits some. The profile shows some 220,000 clones, roughly 85% of them singletons. The chain is built from TRBV11-2 and TRBJ2-1; 8 nucleotides line up with TRBD2. The specimen was peripheral blood. This sequence was found in a young woman who had recovered from COVID-19. CDR3 nucleotide sequence: TGTGCCAGCAGCTTAGGGCCGAGCGGGAGACTGGGCAATGAGCAGTTCTTC. Encoded protein: CASSLGPSGRLGNEQFF.